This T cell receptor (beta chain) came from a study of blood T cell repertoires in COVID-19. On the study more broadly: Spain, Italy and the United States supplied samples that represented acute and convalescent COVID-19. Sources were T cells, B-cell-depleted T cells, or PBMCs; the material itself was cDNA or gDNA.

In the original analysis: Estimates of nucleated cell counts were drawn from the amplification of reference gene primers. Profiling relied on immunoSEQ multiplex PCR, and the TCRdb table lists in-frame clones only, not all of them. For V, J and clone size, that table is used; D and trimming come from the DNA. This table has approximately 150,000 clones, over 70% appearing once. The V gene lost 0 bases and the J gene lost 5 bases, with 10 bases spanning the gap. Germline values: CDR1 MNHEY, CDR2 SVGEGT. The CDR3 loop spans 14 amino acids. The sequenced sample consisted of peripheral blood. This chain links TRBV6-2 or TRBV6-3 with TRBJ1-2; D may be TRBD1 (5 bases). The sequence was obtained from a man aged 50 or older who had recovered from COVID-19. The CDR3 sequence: CASSYSGPPYGYTF. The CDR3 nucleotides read TGTGCCAGCAGTTACTCGGGGCCACCTTATGGCTACACCTTC.